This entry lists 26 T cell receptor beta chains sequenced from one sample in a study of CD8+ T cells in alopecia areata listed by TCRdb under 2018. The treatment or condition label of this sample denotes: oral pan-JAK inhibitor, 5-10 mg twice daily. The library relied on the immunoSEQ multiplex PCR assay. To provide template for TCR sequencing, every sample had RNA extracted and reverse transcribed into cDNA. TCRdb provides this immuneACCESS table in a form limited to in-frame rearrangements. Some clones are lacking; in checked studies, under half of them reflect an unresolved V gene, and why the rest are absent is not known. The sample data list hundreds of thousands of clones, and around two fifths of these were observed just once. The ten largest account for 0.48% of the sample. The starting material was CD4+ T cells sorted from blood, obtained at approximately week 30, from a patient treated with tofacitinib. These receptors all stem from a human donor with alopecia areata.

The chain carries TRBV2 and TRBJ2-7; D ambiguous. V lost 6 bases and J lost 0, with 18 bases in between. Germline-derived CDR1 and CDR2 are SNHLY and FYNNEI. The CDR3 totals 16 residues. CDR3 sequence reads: CASSLARKLSSYEQYF. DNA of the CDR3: TGTGCCAGCAGCCTCGCCCGGAAACTTAGCTCCTACGAGCAGTACTTC.

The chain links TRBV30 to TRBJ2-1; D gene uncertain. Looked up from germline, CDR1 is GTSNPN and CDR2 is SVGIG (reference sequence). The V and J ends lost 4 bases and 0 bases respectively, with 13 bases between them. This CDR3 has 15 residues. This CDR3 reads CAWKSGPSSYNEQFF. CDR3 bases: TGTGCCTGGAAATCTGGGCCGAGCTCCTACAATGAGCAGTTCTTC.

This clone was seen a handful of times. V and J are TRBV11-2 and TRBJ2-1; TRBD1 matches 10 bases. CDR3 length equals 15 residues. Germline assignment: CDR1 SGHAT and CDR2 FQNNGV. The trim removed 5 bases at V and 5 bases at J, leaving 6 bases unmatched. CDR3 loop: CASSSRDRGHNEQFF. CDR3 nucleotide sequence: TGTGCCAGCAGCAGCAGGGACAGGGGCCACAATGAGCAGTTCTTC.

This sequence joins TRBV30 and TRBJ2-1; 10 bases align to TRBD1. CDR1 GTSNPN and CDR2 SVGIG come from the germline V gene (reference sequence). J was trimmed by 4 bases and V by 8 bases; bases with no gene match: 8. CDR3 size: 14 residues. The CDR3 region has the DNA TGTGCCCATGATCCGGGACAGGGGTACAATGAGCAGTTCTTC. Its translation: CAHDPGQGYNEQFF.

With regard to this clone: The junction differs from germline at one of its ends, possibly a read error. This chain's CDR3 is CASSLGLAGEAEQFF. In DNA, the CDR3 is TGTGCTAGCAGCTTGGGGCTAGCGGGAGAGGCCGAGCAGTTCTTC. The rearrangement links TRBV7-7 to TRBJ2-1, with TRBD2 matching 10 bases. The CDR3 is 15 amino acids. The germline V gene has CDR1 SSHAT and CDR2 FNYEAQ (reference sequence). The full variable domain, its missing parts supplied by reference TRBV7-7 and TRBJ2-1, is GAGVSQSPRYKVTKRGQDVTLRCDPISSHATLYWYQQALGQGPEFLTYFNYEAQPDKSGLPSDRFSAERPEGSISTLTIQRTEQRDSAMYRCASSLGLAGEAEQFFGPGTRLTVL.

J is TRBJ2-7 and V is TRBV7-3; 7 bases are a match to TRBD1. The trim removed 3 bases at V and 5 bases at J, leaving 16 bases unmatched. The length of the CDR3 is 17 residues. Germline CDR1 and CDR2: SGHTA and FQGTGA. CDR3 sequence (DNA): TGTGCCAGCAGCTTTCGTGGACAGGTTACGCGAGTCAACGAGCAGTACTTC. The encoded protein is CASSFRGQVTRVNEQYF.

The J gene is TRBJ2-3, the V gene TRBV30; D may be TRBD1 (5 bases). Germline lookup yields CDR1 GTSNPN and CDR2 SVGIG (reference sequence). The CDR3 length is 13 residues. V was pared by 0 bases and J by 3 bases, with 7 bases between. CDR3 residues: CAWSVQATDTQYF. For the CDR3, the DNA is TGTGCCTGGAGTGTACAGGCTACAGATACGCAGTATTTT.

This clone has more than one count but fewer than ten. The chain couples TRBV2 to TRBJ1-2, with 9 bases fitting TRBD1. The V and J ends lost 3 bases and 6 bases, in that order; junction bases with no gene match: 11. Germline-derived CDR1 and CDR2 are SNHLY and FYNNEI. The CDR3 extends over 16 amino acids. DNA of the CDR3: TGTGCCAGCAGTGACAGCTTCGGGACAGGGAATCATGGCTACACCTTC. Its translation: CASSDSFGTGNHGYTF. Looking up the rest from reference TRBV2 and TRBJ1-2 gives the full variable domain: EPEVTQTPSHQVTQMGQEVILRCVPISNHLYFYWYRQILGQKVEFLVSFYNNEISEKSEIFDDQFSVERPDGSNFTLKIRSTKLEDSAMYFCASSDSFGTGNHGYTFGSGTRLTVV.

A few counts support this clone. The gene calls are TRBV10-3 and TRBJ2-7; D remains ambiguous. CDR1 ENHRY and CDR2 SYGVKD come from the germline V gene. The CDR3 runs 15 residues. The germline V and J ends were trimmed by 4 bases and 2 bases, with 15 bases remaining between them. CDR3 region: CAISGTETLAYEQYF. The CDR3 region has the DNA TGTGCCATCAGTGGGACGGAGACGTTAGCCTACGAGCAGTACTTC.

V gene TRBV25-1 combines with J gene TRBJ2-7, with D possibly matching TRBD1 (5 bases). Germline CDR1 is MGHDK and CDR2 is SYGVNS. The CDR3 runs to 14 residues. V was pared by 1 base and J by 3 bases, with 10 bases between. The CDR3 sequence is CASSEFWTNYEQYF. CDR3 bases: TGTGCCAGCAGTGAATTTTGGACAAACTACGAGCAGTACTTC.

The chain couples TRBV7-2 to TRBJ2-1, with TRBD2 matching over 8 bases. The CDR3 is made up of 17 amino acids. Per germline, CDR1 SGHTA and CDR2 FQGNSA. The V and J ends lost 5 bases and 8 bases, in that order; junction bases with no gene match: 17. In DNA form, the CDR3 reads TGTGCCAGCAGCGACGGCTCTACGGGGGGGCGAATGTATGAGCAGTTCTTC. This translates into CASSDGSTGGRMYEQFF. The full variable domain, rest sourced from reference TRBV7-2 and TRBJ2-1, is GAGVSQSPSNKVTEKGKDVELRCDPISGHTALYWYRQSLGQGLEFLIYFQGNSAPDKSGLPSDRFSAERTGGSVSTLTIQRTQQEDSAVYLCASSDGSTGGRMYEQFFGPGTRLTVL.

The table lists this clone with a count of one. In nucleotides, the CDR3 is TGCGCCAGCAGTGAAGGACAGGGGAGCTCCTACGAGCAGTACTTC. This translates into CASSEGQGSSYEQYF. The chain combines TRBV4-1 with TRBJ2-7, with 9 bases that match TRBD1. With V trimmed by 6 bases and J by 0 bases, 6 bases remained unmatched. From germline, CDR1 is MGHRA and CDR2 YSYEKL. The CDR3 is 15 residues long.

The CDR3 bases are TGTGCCAGCGCGATCCCACTCCCCGGCGGTGAAAAACTGTTTTTT. This sequence encodes CASAIPLPGGEKLFF. The rearrangement links TRBV25-1 to TRBJ1-4; no clear D gene. Trimming pared 8 bases from V and 7 bases from J, leaving 20 bases between. The V gene's germline CDR1 is MGHDK and CDR2 SYGVNS. There are 15 residues in the CDR3.

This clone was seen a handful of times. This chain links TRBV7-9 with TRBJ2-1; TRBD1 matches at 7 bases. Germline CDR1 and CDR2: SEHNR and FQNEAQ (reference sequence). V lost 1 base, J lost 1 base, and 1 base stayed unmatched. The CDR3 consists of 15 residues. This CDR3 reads CASSLGQGSYNEQFF. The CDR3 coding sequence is TGTGCCAGCAGCTTAGGACAGGGATCCTACAATGAGCAGTTCTTC.

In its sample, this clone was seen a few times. The CDR3 here is CSVGRAGELFF. DNA of the CDR3: TGCAGCGTTGGCAGGGCCGGGGAGCTGTTTTTT. The rearrangement uses TRBV29-1 and TRBJ2-2, with a weak D call TRBD1 (5 bases). The CDR3 length is 11 residues. CDR1 is SQVTM, CDR2 ANQGSEA, per germline. V was clipped by 4 bases and J by 6 bases, with 6 bases between them.

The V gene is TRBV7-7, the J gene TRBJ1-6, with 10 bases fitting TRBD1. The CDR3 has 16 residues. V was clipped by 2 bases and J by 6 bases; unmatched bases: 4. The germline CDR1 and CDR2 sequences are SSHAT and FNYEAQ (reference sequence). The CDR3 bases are TGTGCCAGCAGCTTACTCGGGGACAGGGGTAATTCACCCCTCCACTTT. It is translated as CASSLLGDRGNSPLHF.

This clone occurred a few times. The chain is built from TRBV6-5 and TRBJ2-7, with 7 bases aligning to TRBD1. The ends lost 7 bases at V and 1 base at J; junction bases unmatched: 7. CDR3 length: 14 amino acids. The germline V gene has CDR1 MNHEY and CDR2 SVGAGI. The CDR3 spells CASTATGASYEQYF. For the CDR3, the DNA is TGTGCCAGCACCGCCACAGGGGCATCCTACGAGCAGTACTTC.

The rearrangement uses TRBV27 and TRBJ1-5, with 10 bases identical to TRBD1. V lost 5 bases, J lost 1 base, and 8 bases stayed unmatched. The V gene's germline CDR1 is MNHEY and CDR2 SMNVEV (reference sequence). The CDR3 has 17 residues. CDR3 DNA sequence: TGTGCCAGCAGTACGGACAGGGGGAGGTTCAGCAATCAGCCCCAGCATTTT. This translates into CASSTDRGRFSNQPQHF.

CDR3 sequence reads: CASSSSGSLRDTQYF. The CDR3 DNA sequence: TGTGCCAGCAGTTCCAGCGGGAGTCTGAGAGATACGCAGTATTTT. The chain uses TRBV6-1 and TRBJ2-3; 8 positions match TRBD2. This CDR3 is 15 amino acids long. V shed 5 bases and J 5 bases; nucleotides not matched to a gene: 9. Germline V CDR1 and CDR2: MNHNS, SASEGT.

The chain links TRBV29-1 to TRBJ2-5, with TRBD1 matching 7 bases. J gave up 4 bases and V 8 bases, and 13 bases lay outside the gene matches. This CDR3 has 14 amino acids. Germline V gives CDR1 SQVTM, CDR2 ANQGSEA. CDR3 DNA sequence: TGCAGCACTCCGGGTGAGGGGGCCGGAGAGACCCAGTACTTC. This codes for CSTPGEGAGETQYF.

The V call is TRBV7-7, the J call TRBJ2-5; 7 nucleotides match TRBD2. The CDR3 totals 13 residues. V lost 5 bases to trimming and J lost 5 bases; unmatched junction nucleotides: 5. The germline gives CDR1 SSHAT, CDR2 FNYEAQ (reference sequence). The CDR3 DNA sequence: TGTGCCAGCAGCCTAAGCGGGGAGGAGACCCAGTACTTC. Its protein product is CASSLSGEETQYF.

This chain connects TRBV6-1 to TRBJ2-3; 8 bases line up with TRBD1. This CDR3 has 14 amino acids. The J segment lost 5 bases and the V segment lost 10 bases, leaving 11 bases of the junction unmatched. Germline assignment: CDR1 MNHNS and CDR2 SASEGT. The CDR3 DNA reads TGTGCCACCCGACAGGGGAAGTTAGGAGATACGCAGTATTTT. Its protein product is CATRQGKLGDTQYF.

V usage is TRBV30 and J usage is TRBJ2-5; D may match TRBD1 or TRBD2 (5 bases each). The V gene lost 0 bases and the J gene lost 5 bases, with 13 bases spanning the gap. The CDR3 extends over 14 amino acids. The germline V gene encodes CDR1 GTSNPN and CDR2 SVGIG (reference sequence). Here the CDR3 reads CAWSVWGSVETQYF. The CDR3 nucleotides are TGTGCCTGGAGTGTATGGGGGTCCGTGGAGACCCAGTACTTC.

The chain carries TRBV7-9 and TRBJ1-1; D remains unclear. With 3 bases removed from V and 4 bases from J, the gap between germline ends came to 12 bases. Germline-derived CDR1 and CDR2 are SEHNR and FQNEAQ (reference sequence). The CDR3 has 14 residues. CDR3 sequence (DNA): TGTGCCAGCAGCTTCGGGTGGAGACGCACTGAAGCTTTCTTT. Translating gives CASSFGWRRTEAFF.

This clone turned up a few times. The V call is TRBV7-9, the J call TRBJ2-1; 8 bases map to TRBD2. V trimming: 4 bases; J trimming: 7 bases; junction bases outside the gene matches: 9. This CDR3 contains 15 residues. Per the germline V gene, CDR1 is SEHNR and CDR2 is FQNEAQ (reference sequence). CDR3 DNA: TGTGCCAGCAGCTGGTCGGGGGGGCCTCTGAATGAGCAGTTCTTC. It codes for CASSWSGGPLNEQFF.

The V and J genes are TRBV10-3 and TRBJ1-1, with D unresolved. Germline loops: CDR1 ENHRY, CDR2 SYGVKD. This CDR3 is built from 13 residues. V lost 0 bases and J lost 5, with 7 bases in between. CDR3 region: CAISESRGTEAFF. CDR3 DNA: TGTGCCATCAGTGAGTCGAGAGGAACTGAAGCTTTCTTT.